One sample yielded the 23 T cell receptor beta chains listed below, sequenced in a study of shared clonotypes between healthy human individuals. The method was immunoSEQ multiplex PCR; TCRdb's version includes in-frame clones alone and lacks a portion of them. Among about 470,000 clones, around 75% were seen once, and the ten largest hold roughly an eighth. The sample was PBMCs. These receptor sequences come from a woman in her thirties or forties in good health. Some clones in this sample may be carry-over from other donors' samples.

V gene TRBV5-1 combines with J gene TRBJ2-2; 8 nucleotides agree with TRBD1. Trimming cost V 2 bases and J 6 bases; bases outside gene matches: 9. The CDR3 runs 16 residues. Looked up from germline, CDR1 is SGHRS and CDR2 is YFSETQ. In DNA form, the CDR3 reads TGCGCCAGCAGCTTCCTCGGACAGGGTAGAGCCGGGGAGCTGTTTTTT. This gives the protein CASSFLGQGRAGELFF.

This clone came up a few times. The chain has TRBV27 and TRBJ1-5, with TRBD1 matching 7 bases. This CDR3 comprises 13 residues. Trimming cost V 10 bases and J 3 bases; bases outside gene matches: 6. CDR1 and CDR2 (germline): MNHEY, SMNVEV (reference sequence). The DNA for the CDR3 is TGTGCCACATCACAGGGGTACAATCAGCCCCAGCATTTT. Translating gives CATSQGYNQPQHF.

The chain employs TRBV5-4 and TRBJ2-2; no clear D. The V gene lost 4 bases and the J gene lost 5 bases, with 15 bases spanning the gap. Germline CDR1 and CDR2: SGHNT and YYREEE (reference sequence). The CDR3 consists of 15 residues. The CDR3, as DNA: TGTGCCAGCAGCCAGGAGACCGGATGGACCGGGGAGCTGTTTTTT. It encodes CASSQETGWTGELFF.

The chain combines TRBV7-9 with TRBJ2-5; 7 nucleotides align to TRBD2. Judging by the DNA end, TRBJ2-7 fits better; the J call may be wrong. The CDR3 runs to 13 residues. Germline values: CDR1 SEHNR, CDR2 FQNEAQ (reference sequence). This chain's CDR3 is CASSPKRDYEQYF. DNA of the CDR3: TGTGCCAGCAGCCCGAAGCGGGACTACGAGCAGTACTTC.

This clone was detected once. The chain carries TRBV5-1 and TRBJ2-1; 9 bases line up with TRBD1. The V and J ends lost 2 bases and 4 bases, in that order; junction bases with no gene match: 7. The CDR3 totals 16 residues. Germline V lookup: CDR1 SGHRS, CDR2 YFSETQ. The CDR3 sequence is CASSFIGGQGYNEQFF. For the CDR3, the DNA is TGCGCCAGCAGCTTTATAGGGGGACAGGGATACAATGAGCAGTTCTTC.

This clone was counted a single time. The sample has other DNA sequences that encode this CDR3 too. The chain couples TRBV5-1 to TRBJ2-7; unclear D gene. Trimming removed 1 base at V and 4 bases at J, with 6 bases between. CDR3 size: 12 residues. Looked up from germline, CDR1 is SGHRS and CDR2 is YFSETQ. As DNA, the CDR3 is TGCGCCAGCAGCTTGACAGCATACGAGCAGTACTTC. It codes for CASSLTAYEQYF.

This clone was seen just once. The chain joins TRBV7-3 to TRBJ2-7; perhaps TRBD1 as D (6 bases). Germline-derived CDR1 and CDR2 are SGHTA and FQGTGA. The CDR3 consists of 14 residues. V gave up 4 bases and J gave up 7 bases, with 17 bases separating them. CDR3 region: CASSSSPGEVEQYF. CDR3 nucleotide sequence: TGTGCCAGCAGCTCATCGCCAGGGGAAGTTGAGCAGTACTTC. Full variable domain (missing parts from reference TRBV7-3 and TRBJ2-7): GAGVSQTPSNKVTEKGKYVELRCDPISGHTALYWYRQSLGQGPEFLIYFQGTGAADDSGLPNDRFFAVRPEGSVSTLKIQRTERGDSAVYLCASSSSPGEVEQYFGPGTRLTVT.

The chain employs TRBV12-5 and TRBJ1-1, with a possible D match to TRBD1 (6 bases). CDR3 length equals 14 residues. Germline CDR1 LGHNT, CDR2 FRNRAP. V gave up 6 bases and J gave up 3 bases, with 14 bases separating them. CDR3 in DNA: TGTGCTAGTGGCCACCCTGGACAGTACACTGAAGCTTTCTTT. This codes for CASGHPGQYTEAFF.

This chain uses TRBV9 with TRBJ2-2, with 11 bases identical to TRBD2. Unmatched junction bases numbered 2, after V lost 4 bases and J lost 0 bases. The CDR3 covers 16 residues. From germline, CDR1 is SGDLS and CDR2 YYNGEE. The CDR3 region has the DNA TGTGCCAGCAGCCTTAGCGGGAGGGCGAACACCGGGGAGCTGTTTTTT. Amino acids: CASSLSGRANTGELFF.

This chain links TRBV7-8 with TRBJ2-3, with D unresolved. The V end was cut by 2 bases, the J end by 10 bases, with 10 bases between. This CDR3 is 12 amino acids long. Germline CDR1 SGHVS, CDR2 FQNEAQ. The CDR3 reads CASSLPSGPQYF. The CDR3 DNA follows: TGTGCCAGCAGCTTACCGTCAGGTCCGCAGTATTTT. Variable domain in full (rest from reference TRBV7-8 and TRBJ2-3): GAGVSQSPRYKVAKRGQDVALRCDPISGHVSLFWYQQALGQGPEFLTYFQNEAQLDKSGLPSDRFFAERPEGSVSTLKIQRTQQEDSAVYLCASSLPSGPQYFGPGTRLTVL.

J is TRBJ1-1 and V is TRBV15; D is perhaps TRBD1 (6 bases). The CDR3 runs 14 residues. V shed 6 bases and J shed 7 bases, with 18 bases lying between them. The V gene's germline CDR1 is LNHNV and CDR2 YYDKDF (reference sequence). The CDR3: CATRMGQGPHEAFF. The DNA for the CDR3 is TGTGCCACCAGGATGGGGCAGGGGCCCCATGAAGCTTTCTTT.

The chain carries TRBV28 and TRBJ2-5; TRBD2 agrees at 8 bases. CDR3 size: 15 residues. Looked up from germline, CDR1 is MDHEN and CDR2 is SYDVKM. The trim removed 10 bases at V and 5 bases at J, leaving 15 bases unmatched. CDR3 sequence (DNA): TGTGCCATAACCCACCCTCGGGAGGGAGGGGAGACCCAGTACTTC. This gives the protein CAITHPREGGETQYF. The variable domain in full, with the rest retrieved from reference TRBV28 and TRBJ2-5, is DVKVTQSSRYLVKRTGEKVFLECVQDMDHENMFWYRQDPGLGLRLIYFSYDVKMKEKGDIPEGYSVSREKKERFSLILESASTNQTSMYLCAITHPREGGETQYFGPGTRLLVL.

The genes are TRBV7-2 and TRBJ2-2; D not certain. The CDR3 runs to 13 residues. Trimming removed 1 base at V and 6 bases at J, with 6 bases between. The germline CDR1 and CDR2 sequences are SGHTA and FQGNSA. The CDR3 region is CASSLGRPGELFF. The CDR3 DNA follows: TGTGCCAGCAGCTTAGGAAGACCCGGGGAGCTGTTTTTT.

The chain employs TRBV7-8 and TRBJ2-7, with D maybe TRBD2 (6 bases). The CDR3 spans 14 residues. Trimming shortened V by 5 bases and J by 0 bases, and 11 bases separated the two germline ends. Germline V gene data show CDR1 as SGHVS and CDR2 as FQNEAQ. CDR3 DNA sequence: TGTGCCAGCAGCCTCTTTAGCGGCTCCTACGAGCAGTACTTC. Translating gives CASSLFSGSYEQYF.

This chain uses TRBV4-2 with TRBJ2-7, with TRBD1 matching over 11 bases. The CDR3 length is 15 residues. With V trimmed by 1 base and J by 1 base, 0 bases remained unmatched. The germline CDR1 and CDR2 sequences are LGHNA and YNFKEQ. CDR3 loop: CASSQGDRGSYEQYF. The DNA of the CDR3 is TGTGCCAGCAGCCAAGGGGACAGGGGGTCCTACGAGCAGTACTTC.

Details on this clone: This CDR3 is also generated by other DNA sequences in the sample. The chain employs TRBV5-1 and TRBJ2-5, with TRBD2 matching 7 bases. The CDR3 extends over 16 amino acids. The trim removed 6 bases at V and 0 bases at J, leaving 11 bases unmatched. CDR1 is SGHRS and CDR2 is YFSETQ in the germline V gene. The CDR3 loop is CASTHGAGVNQETQYF. The DNA of the CDR3 is TGCGCCAGCACTCATGGGGCGGGAGTTAACCAAGAGACCCAGTACTTC.

As concerns this clone: One end of the junction fails to match germline, which may point to a read error. The V and J genes are TRBV6-1 and TRBJ2-7, with TRBD2 matching over 7 bases. This CDR3 is built from 14 residues. Germline lookup yields CDR1 MNHNS and CDR2 SASEGT. In DNA, the CDR3 is TGTGCCATCAGTGGGGGGGGTACCCCGCGCGAGCAGTACTTC. This codes for CAISGGGTPREQYF.

The chain carries TRBV2 and TRBJ1-6, with 9 bases that match TRBD1. Germline values: CDR1 SNHLY, CDR2 FYNNEI. V was pared by 5 bases and J by 9 bases, with 2 bases of the junction left unmatched. The CDR3 loop spans 13 amino acids. CDR3 nucleotides: TGTGCCAGCAGTTGGGACAGGGCTTCACCCCTCCACTTT. Translation gives CASSWDRASPLHF.

This chain joins TRBV28 and TRBJ1-1; D gene unclear. This CDR3 is 13 amino acids long. Germline loops: CDR1 MDHEN, CDR2 SYDVKM. Trimming removed 5 bases from V and 1 base from J, with 8 bases in between. As DNA, the CDR3 is TGTGCCAGCAGTATCGAGGAGAACACTGAAGCTTTCTTT. Protein sequence: CASSIEENTEAFF.

The chain combines TRBV28 with TRBJ1-5; 12 bases fit TRBD1. V shed 8 bases and J 4 bases; nucleotides not matched to a gene: 12. The germline V gene encodes CDR1 MDHEN and CDR2 SYDVKM. The CDR3 length is 17 residues. The CDR3 protein is CASEATGTGGLNQPQHF. CDR3 in DNA: TGTGCCAGCGAAGCCACAGGGACAGGGGGCCTTAATCAGCCCCAGCATTTT.

This clone has a single count. The CDR3 is CASSSTGSSYEQYF. The CDR3 DNA is TGTGCCAGCAGCTCGACAGGGAGCTCCTACGAGCAGTACTTC. The V call is TRBV11-2, the J call TRBJ2-5, with 7 nucleotides matching TRBD1. TRBJ2-7 explains the end of the DNA better; the J call may be wrong. The CDR3 contains 14 residues. Looked up from germline, CDR1 is SGHAT and CDR2 is FQNNGV.

The chain links TRBV2 to TRBJ2-7, with D unclear. Trimming shortened V by 4 bases and J by 2 bases, and 12 bases separated the two germline ends. CDR1 SNHLY and CDR2 FYNNEI come from the germline V gene. The CDR3 sequence is 14 residues long. This chain's CDR3 is CASSGVWQAYEQYF. In DNA form, the CDR3 reads TGTGCCAGCAGTGGGGTGTGGCAGGCCTACGAGCAGTACTTC. The whole variable domain, filled in from reference TRBV2 and TRBJ2-7, reads EPEVTQTPSHQVTQMGQEVILRCVPISNHLYFYWYRQILGQKVEFLVSFYNNEISEKSEIFDDQFSVERPDGSNFTLKIRSTKLEDSAMYFCASSGVWQAYEQYFGPGTRLTVT.

The V and J genes are TRBV28 and TRBJ2-1, with D possibly being TRBD2 (7 bases). Trimming pared 2 bases from V and 3 bases from J, leaving 23 bases between. Germline V gene sequence: CDR1 MDHEN, CDR2 SYDVKM. The CDR3 runs to 19 residues. CDR3 protein: CASSLQPRSGRGVYNEQFF. CDR3 nucleotides: TGTGCCAGCAGTTTACAACCCCGTTCGGGGAGGGGGGTCTACAATGAGCAGTTCTTC.